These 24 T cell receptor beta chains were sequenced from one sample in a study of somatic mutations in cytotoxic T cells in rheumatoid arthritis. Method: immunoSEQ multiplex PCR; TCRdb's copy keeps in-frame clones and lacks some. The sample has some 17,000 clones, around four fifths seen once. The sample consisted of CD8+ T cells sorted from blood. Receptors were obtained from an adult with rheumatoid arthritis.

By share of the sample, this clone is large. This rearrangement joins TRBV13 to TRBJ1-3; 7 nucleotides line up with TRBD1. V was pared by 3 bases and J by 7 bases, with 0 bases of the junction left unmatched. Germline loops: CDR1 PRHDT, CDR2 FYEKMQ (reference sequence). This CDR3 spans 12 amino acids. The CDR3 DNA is TGTGCCAGCAGCTTCAGGGGGAACACCATATATTTT. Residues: CASSFRGNTIYF.

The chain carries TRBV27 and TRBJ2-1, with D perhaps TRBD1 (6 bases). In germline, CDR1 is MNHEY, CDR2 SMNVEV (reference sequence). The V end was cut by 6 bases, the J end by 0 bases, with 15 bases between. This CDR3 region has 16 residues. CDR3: CASRRPGHPSYNEQFF. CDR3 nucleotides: TGTGCCAGCAGACGCCCGGGACATCCCTCCTACAATGAGCAGTTCTTC.

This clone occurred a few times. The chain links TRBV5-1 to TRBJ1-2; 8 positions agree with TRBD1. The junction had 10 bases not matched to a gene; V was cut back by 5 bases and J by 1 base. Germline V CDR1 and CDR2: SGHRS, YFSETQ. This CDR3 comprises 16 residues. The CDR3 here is CASSLQGGKINYGYTF. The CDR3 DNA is TGCGCCAGCAGTTTACAGGGGGGAAAGATTAACTATGGCTACACCTTC.

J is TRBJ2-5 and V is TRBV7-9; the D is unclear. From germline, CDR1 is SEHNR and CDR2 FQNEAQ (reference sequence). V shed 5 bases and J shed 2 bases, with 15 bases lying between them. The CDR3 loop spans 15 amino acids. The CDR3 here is CASSLESDDQETQYF. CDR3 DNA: TGTGCCAGCAGCCTAGAGTCGGACGATCAAGAGACCCAGTACTTC.

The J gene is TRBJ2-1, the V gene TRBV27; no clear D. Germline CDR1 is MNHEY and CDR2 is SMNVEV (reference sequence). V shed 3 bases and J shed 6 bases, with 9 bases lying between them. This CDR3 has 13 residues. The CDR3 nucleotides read TGTGCCAGCAGTTTTCAGGACGGCAATGAGCAGTTCTTC. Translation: CASSFQDGNEQFF.

The CDR3 reads CASSDRAKTEAFF. The CDR3 DNA is TGTGCCAGCAGCGACCGGGCTAAAACTGAAGCTTTCTTT. The V call is TRBV7-9, the J call TRBJ1-1; no reliable D call. CDR3 length: 13 amino acids. CDR1 is SEHNR and CDR2 is FQNEAQ in the germline V gene (reference sequence). The V gene lost 5 bases and the J gene lost 5 bases, with 12 bases spanning the gap.

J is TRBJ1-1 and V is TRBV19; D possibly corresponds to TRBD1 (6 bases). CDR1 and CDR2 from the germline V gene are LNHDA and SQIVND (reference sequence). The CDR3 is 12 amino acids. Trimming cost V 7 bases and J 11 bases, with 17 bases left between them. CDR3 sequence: CASTLGGYGAFF. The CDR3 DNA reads TGTGCCAGTACCTTAGGGGGGTATGGGGCTTTCTTT.

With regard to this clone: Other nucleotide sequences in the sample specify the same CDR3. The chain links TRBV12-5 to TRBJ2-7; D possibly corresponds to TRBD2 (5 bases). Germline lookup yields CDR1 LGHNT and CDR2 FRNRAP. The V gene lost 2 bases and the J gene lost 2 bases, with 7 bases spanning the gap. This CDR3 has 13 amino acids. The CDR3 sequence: CASGLRGTYEQYF. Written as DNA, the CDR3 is TGTGCTAGTGGTTTGCGGGGTACCTACGAGCAGTACTTC.

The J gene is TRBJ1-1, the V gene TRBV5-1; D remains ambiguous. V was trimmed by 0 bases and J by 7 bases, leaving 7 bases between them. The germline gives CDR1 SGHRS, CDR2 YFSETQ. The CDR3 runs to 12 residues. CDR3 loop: CASSLELREAFF. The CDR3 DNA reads TGCGCCAGCAGCTTGGAACTGCGTGAAGCTTTCTTT.

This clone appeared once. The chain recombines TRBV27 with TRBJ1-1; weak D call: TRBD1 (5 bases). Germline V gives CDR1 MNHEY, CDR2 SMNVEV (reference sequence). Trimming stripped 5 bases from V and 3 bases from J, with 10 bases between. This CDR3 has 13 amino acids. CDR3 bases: TGTGCCAGCAGTCCGTTGGGGGACACTGAAGCTTTCTTT. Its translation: CASSPLGDTEAFF.

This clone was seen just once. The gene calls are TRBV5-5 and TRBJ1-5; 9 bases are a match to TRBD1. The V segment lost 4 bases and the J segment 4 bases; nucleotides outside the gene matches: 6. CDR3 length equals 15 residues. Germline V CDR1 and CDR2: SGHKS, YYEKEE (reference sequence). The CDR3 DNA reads TGTGCCAGCAGCGTCGGGACAGGGAGAAATCAGCCCCAGCATTTT. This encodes CASSVGTGRNQPQHF.

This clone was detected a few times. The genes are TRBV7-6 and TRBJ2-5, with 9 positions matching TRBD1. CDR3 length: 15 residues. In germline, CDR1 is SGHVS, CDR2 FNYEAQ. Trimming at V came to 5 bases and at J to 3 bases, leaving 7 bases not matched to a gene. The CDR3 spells CASSEQGAWEETQYF. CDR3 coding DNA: TGTGCCAGCAGCGAACAGGGGGCGTGGGAAGAGACCCAGTACTTC.

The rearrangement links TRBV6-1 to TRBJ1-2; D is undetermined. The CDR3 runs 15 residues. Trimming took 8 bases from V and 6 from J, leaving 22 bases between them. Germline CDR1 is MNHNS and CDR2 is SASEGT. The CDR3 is CASRFVDRVIDGYTF. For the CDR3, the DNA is TGTGCCAGCCGTTTTGTTGATCGGGTTATTGATGGCTACACCTTC.

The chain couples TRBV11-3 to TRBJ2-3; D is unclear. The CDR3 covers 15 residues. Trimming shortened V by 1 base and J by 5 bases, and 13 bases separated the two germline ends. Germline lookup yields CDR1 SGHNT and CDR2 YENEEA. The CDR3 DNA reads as TGTGCCAGCAGCTTAGCGTTCCTCCCGGGAGATACGCAGTATTTT. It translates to CASSLAFLPGDTQYF.

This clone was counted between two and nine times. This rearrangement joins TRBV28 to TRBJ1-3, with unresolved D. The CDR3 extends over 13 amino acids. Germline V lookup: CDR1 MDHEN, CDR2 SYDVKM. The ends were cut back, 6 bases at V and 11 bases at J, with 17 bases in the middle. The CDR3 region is CASSLDGVWSIYF. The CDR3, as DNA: TGTGCCAGCAGCTTAGACGGTGTCTGGTCCATATATTTT.

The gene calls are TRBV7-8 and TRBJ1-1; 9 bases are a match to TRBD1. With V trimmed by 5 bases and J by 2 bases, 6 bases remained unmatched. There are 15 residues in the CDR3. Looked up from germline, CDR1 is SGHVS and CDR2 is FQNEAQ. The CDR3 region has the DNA TGTGCCAGCAGCCTACGACAGGGGGGTAACACTGAAGCTTTCTTT. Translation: CASSLRQGGNTEAFF.

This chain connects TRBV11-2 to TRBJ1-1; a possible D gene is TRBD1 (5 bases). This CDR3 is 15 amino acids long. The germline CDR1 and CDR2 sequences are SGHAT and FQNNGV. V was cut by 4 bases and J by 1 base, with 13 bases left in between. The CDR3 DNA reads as TGTGCCAGCAGCTCCCTACAGGAACCGAACACTGAAGCTTTCTTT. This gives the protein CASSSLQEPNTEAFF.

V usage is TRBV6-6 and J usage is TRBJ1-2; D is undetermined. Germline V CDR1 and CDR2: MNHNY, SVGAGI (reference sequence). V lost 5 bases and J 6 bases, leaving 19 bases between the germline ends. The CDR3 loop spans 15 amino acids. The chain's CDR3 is CASSPRDGVGDGYTF. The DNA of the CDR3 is TGTGCCAGCAGTCCTCGAGACGGGGTAGGCGATGGCTACACCTTC.

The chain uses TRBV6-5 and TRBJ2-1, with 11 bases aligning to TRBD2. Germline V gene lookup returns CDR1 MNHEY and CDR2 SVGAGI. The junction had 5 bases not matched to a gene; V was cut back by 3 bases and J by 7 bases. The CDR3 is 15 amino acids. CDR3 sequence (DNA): TGTGCCAGCAGTTATGAGACTAGCGGGATGAATGAGCAGTTCTTC. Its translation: CASSYETSGMNEQFF.

CDR3 coding DNA: TGTGCCAGCAGCTCGCGACAGGGCTCCTACAATGAGCAGTTCTTC. This encodes CASSSRQGSYNEQFF. The V and J genes are TRBV11-3 and TRBJ2-1; 7 nucleotides agree with TRBD1. This CDR3 contains 15 residues. With V trimmed by 4 bases and J by 0 bases, 3 bases remained unmatched. Germline CDR1 is SGHNT and CDR2 is YENEEA.

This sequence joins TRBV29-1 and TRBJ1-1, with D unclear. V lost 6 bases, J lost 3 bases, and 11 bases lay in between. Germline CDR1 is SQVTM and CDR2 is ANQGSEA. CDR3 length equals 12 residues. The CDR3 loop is CSVHIVDTEAFF. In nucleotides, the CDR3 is TGCAGCGTGCATATAGTCGACACTGAAGCTTTCTTT.

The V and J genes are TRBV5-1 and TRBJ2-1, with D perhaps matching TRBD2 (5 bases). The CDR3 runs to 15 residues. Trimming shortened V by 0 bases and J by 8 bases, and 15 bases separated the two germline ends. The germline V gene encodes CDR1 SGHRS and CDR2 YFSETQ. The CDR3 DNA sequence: TGCGCCAGCAGCTTGGCCGAACGGAACGGGGATGAGCAGTTCTTC. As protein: CASSLAERNGDEQFF.

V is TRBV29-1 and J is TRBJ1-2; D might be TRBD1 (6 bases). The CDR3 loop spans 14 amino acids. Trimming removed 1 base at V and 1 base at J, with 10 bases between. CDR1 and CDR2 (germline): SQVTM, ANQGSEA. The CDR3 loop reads CSVEVEGDNYGYTF. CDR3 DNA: TGCAGCGTTGAAGTGGAGGGGGATAACTATGGCTACACCTTC.

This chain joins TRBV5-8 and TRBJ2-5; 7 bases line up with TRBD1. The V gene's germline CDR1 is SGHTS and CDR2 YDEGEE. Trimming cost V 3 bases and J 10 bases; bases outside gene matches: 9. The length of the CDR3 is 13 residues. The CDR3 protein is CASSYNRGTDQYF. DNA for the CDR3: TGTGCCAGCAGCTACAACAGGGGAACAGACCAGTACTTC.